Below are 32 T cell receptor beta chains sequenced from a single sample in a study of T-cell reconstitution after alpha-beta-depleted transplantation in children. For TCRbeta, the library was prepared with unique molecular identifiers. Each CDR3 protein is one row after TCRdb ran MiXCR on the PCR reads. Here the sample spans about 610,000 distinct CDR3 sequences, about 10% being singletons. The specimen comprised PBMCs from the stem cell graft donor, sampled from the stem cell graft. The receptors were sampled from a human donor who donated a stem cell graft to a child with acute myeloid leukemia.

Only a few counts were recorded for this clonotype. The rearrangement uses TRBV20-1 and TRBJ2-5; 9 bases are shared with TRBD1. CDR3 length: 15 residues. The trim removed 7 bases at V and 5 bases at J, leaving 14 bases unmatched. Per germline, CDR1 DFQATT and CDR2 SNEGSKA (reference sequence). The CDR3 is CSGGGKQGAWETQYF. The CDR3 region has the DNA TGCAGTGGGGGGGGCAAACAGGGGGCGTGGGAGACCCAGTACTTC.

This clonotype has more than one count but fewer than ten. V gene TRBV12-3 or TRBV12-4 combines with J gene TRBJ2-3; maybe TRBD2 (6 bases). V lost 5 bases to trimming and J lost 5 bases, with 17 bases between them. The CDR3 loop spans 15 amino acids. For the CDR3, the DNA is TGTGCCAGCAGTCCCGGAGGCGGGGCGGGAGATACGCAGTATTTT. Translation gives CASSPGGGAGDTQYF.

In this sample, this clonotype turned up many times. The rearrangement links TRBV20-1 to TRBJ2-1; D call uncertain. The CDR3 is 16 amino acids. Per the germline V gene, CDR1 is DFQATT and CDR2 is SNEGSKA (reference sequence). Trimming pared 3 bases from V and 0 bases from J, leaving 15 bases between. In DNA, the CDR3 is TGCAGTGCTAGGGACCCCCTAGGAGACTCCTACAATGAGCAGTTCTTC. This encodes CSARDPLGDSYNEQFF.

The V and J genes are TRBV6-2 or TRBV6-3 and TRBJ2-7, with D possibly being TRBD2 (6 bases). From germline, CDR1 is MNHEY and CDR2 SVGEGT. V gave up 0 bases and J gave up 3 bases, with 12 bases separating them. The CDR3 length is 15 residues. CDR3 sequence reads: CASSYSSLANYEQYF. Here the CDR3 DNA reads TGTGCCAGCAGTTACTCGTCCCTAGCGAACTACGAGCAGTACTTC.

This clonotype was counted at least ten times. This chain joins TRBV3-1 and TRBJ2-1; the D gene is possibly TRBD1 (6 bases). The CDR3 has 15 residues. Between the trimmed V and J ends, which lost 0 bases and 3 bases, there was a span of 9 bases. Germline V gene sequence: CDR1 LGHDT, CDR2 YNNKEL (reference sequence). The CDR3 DNA reads TGTGCCAGCAGCCAAGATTTGACAGGCTACAATGAGCAGTTCTTC. Translating it yields CASSQDLTGYNEQFF.

V is TRBV27 and J is TRBJ1-5, with D perhaps matching TRBD1 (5 bases). The V end lost 1 base, the J end lost 7 bases, and 11 bases lay between the germline ends. Germline V gene sequence: CDR1 MNHEY, CDR2 SMNVEV (reference sequence). The CDR3 is 14 amino acids. The CDR3 here is CASSLLGVEQPQHF. CDR3 sequence (DNA): TGTGCCAGCAGTTTATTAGGGGTTGAACAGCCCCAGCATTTT.

This clonotype was observed many times. The chain couples TRBV7-9 to TRBJ2-2; 9 bases align to TRBD2. Germline CDR1 is SEHNR and CDR2 is FQNEAQ (reference sequence). This CDR3 contains 16 residues. V shed 3 bases, J shed 1 base, and the junction held 3 bases outside the gene matches. DNA of the CDR3: TGTGCCAGCAGCTTCCTGACTAGCGGGAACACCGGGGAGCTGTTTTTT. Its translation: CASSFLTSGNTGELFF.

The chain couples TRBV5-1 to TRBJ2-2; D may be TRBD2 (5 bases). This CDR3 spans 13 amino acids. V was trimmed by 0 bases and J by 8 bases, leaving 8 bases between them. Per the germline V gene, CDR1 is SGHRS and CDR2 is YFSETQ. CDR3 amino acids: CASSLVRDGELFF. Here the CDR3 DNA reads TGCGCCAGCAGCTTGGTCCGGGATGGGGAGCTGTTTTTT.

The chain carries TRBV5-5 and TRBJ2-5; D may be TRBD1 or TRBD2 (5 bases each). Trimming removed 4 bases at V and 3 bases at J, with 10 bases between. The V gene's germline CDR1 is SGHKS and CDR2 YYEKEE (reference sequence). This CDR3 contains 13 residues. Here the CDR3 reads CASSTGLKETQYF. CDR3 in DNA: TGTGCCAGCAGCACAGGACTCAAAGAGACCCAGTACTTC.

About this clonotype: Possible read error: a much larger clone is one base away. The V call is TRBV29-1, the J call TRBJ2-1; 7 positions match TRBD1. This CDR3 has 14 residues. The germline V gene encodes CDR1 SQVTM and CDR2 ANQGSEA. CDR3 bases: TGCAGCGCAGATCTAGGGGGCCTATACAATGAGCGGTTCTTC. This encodes CSADLGGLYNERFF.

As to this clonotype: A read error may be the cause here, since a much bigger clone is one base away. The V gene is TRBV7-2, the J gene TRBJ2-2; D is uncertain. V was trimmed by 2 bases and J by 4 bases, leaving 5 bases between them. Germline assignment: CDR1 SGHTA and CDR2 FQGNSA. This CDR3 has 13 residues. Here the CDR3 reads CASSLKSTGELFF. The CDR3 DNA follows: TGTGCCAGCAGCTTAAAAAGCACCGGGGAGCTGTTTTTT. The full variable domain, in which reference TRBV7-2 and TRBJ2-2 provide the parts outside the CDR3, is GAGVSQSPSNKVTEKGKDVELRCDPISGHTALYWYRQSLGQGLEFLIYFQGNSAPDKSGLPSDRFSAERTGGSVSTLTIQRTQQEDSAVYLCASSLKSTGELFFGEGSRLTVL.

The chain has TRBV7-8 and TRBJ2-3; D is possibly TRBD1 or TRBD2 (5 bases each). V was trimmed by 4 bases and J by 2 bases, leaving 13 bases between them. The V gene's germline CDR1 is SGHVS and CDR2 FQNEAQ. The CDR3 spans 15 residues. CDR3 protein: CASSSGRGFTDTQYF. DNA of the CDR3: TGTGCCAGCAGCTCGGGACGGGGATTCACAGATACGCAGTATTTT.

The sample holds many counts of this clonotype. This chain joins TRBV29-1 and TRBJ2-5; D perhaps matches TRBD1 (5 bases). The germline V gene encodes CDR1 SQVTM and CDR2 ANQGSEA. V lost 0 bases to trimming and J lost 5 bases, with 16 bases between them. The CDR3 runs 15 residues. The CDR3 DNA sequence: TGCAGCGTTGAAGATCCAACAGGCTCCGTGGAGACCCAGTACTTC. This gives the protein CSVEDPTGSVETQYF.

This clonotype was seen repeatedly, ten times or more. The chain recombines TRBV15 with TRBJ1-5; D remains ambiguous. The CDR3 runs to 15 residues. CDR1 is LNHNV and CDR2 is YYDKDF in the germline V gene (reference sequence). The ends were cut back, 2 bases at V and 5 bases at J, with 13 bases in the middle. In DNA, the CDR3 is TGTGCCACCAGCAGAACCCAAGGAACAGATCAGCCCCAGCATTTT. Amino acids: CATSRTQGTDQPQHF.

This clonotype has just a few counts. The chain couples TRBV9 to TRBJ2-1, with D tentatively TRBD1 (6 bases). Germline CDR1 reads SGDLS; CDR2 reads YYNGEE. This CDR3 is built from 15 residues. Trimming stripped 4 bases from V and 4 bases from J, with 15 bases between. The CDR3 nucleotides are TGTGCCAGCAGCCAGGGGCCTCTCGGGTACAATGAGCAGTTCTTC. It is translated as CASSQGPLGYNEQFF.

This clonotype has a handful of counts. CDR3 sequence (DNA): TGTGCCAGCAGTTTCAGGTTAGGAGCGGGAGTACCCTACGAGCAGTACTTC. Its protein product is CASSFRLGAGVPYEQYF. The V gene is TRBV12-3 or TRBV12-4, the J gene TRBJ2-7, with TRBD2 identical over 8 bases. With V trimmed by 3 bases and J by 2 bases, 12 bases remained unmatched. This CDR3 is 17 amino acids long.

This clonotype was seen many times. This chain uses TRBV27 with TRBJ2-3, with no clear D. V lost 3 bases to trimming and J lost 4 bases, with 5 bases between them. Germline V CDR1 and CDR2: MNHEY, SMNVEV (reference sequence). This CDR3 region has 12 residues. The CDR3 DNA follows: TGTGCCAGCAGTTTTTCAGCAGATACGCAGTATTTT. This sequence encodes CASSFSADTQYF.

This clonotype has more than one count but fewer than ten. This chain joins TRBV7-2 and TRBJ2-5, with TRBD1 identical over 9 bases. This CDR3 comprises 16 residues. Germline CDR1 is SGHTA and CDR2 is FQGNSA. After removal of 1 base from V and 5 bases from J, the junction contained 8 bases not matched to a gene. CDR3 amino acids: CASSLGLGTGSETQYF. DNA of the CDR3: TGTGCCAGCAGCTTAGGACTAGGGACAGGGTCCGAGACCCAGTACTTC.

This chain links TRBV18 with TRBJ2-5; 11 bases are a match to TRBD2. With 3 bases clipped from V and 7 bases from J, the junction kept 7 bases outside the gene matches. Germline CDR1 and CDR2: KGHSH and LQKENI. The CDR3 totals 15 residues. CDR3 in amino acids: CASSPGLAGPGTQYF. The DNA for the CDR3 is TGTGCCAGCTCACCCGGACTAGCGGGCCCGGGGACCCAGTACTTC.

A few counts support this clonotype. The chain combines TRBV29-1 with TRBJ2-1, with D tentatively TRBD2 (5 bases). Between the trimmed V and J ends, which lost 3 bases and 10 bases, there was a span of 19 bases. There are 14 residues in the CDR3. Germline-derived CDR1 and CDR2 are SQVTM and ANQGSEA. The CDR3 region has the DNA TGCAGCGTTGAGCCTCTAGGGAGTTCCAACGAGCAGTTCTTC. Translation gives CSVEPLGSSNEQFF.

V usage is TRBV2 and J usage is TRBJ2-1; tentatively, D is TRBD1 or TRBD2 (5 bases each). There are 12 residues in the CDR3. The germline V gene encodes CDR1 SNHLY and CDR2 FYNNEI. V lost 7 bases and J lost 6, with 10 bases in between. The DNA of the CDR3 is TGTGCCAGCATGGCAGGGAGCAATGAGCAGTTCTTC. Amino acid sequence: CASMAGSNEQFF.

The chain uses TRBV7-6 and TRBJ2-1; 16 positions agree with TRBD2. V was pared by 4 bases and J by 10 bases, with 7 bases of the junction left unmatched. The CDR3 is made up of 16 amino acids. In germline, CDR1 is SGHVS, CDR2 FNYEAQ. CDR3 nucleotides: TGTGCCAGCAGCTCCGGGACTAGCGGGAGGGGTCGGGAGCAGTTCTTC. Its translation is CASSSGTSGRGREQFF.

This clonotype was observed a few times. This chain uses TRBV20-1 with TRBJ1-5; 8 bases align to TRBD1. The CDR3 has 15 amino acids. Looked up from germline, CDR1 is DFQATT and CDR2 is SNEGSKA (reference sequence). Trimming at V came to 6 bases and at J to 4 bases, leaving 11 bases not matched to a gene. CDR3 nucleotides: TGCAGTGCGATTACCAGGGGGCGCGAAAATCAGCCCCAGCATTTT. It specifies CSAITRGRENQPQHF.

This clonotype was observed a handful of times. This sequence joins TRBV28 and TRBJ1-1, with D maybe TRBD1 (6 bases). Germline CDR1 MDHEN, CDR2 SYDVKM. Trimming shortened V by 6 bases and J by 0 bases, and 20 bases separated the two germline ends. CDR3 length: 17 amino acids. The chain's CDR3 is CASRRKGVQRMNTEAFF. In nucleotides, the CDR3 is TGTGCCAGCAGACGTAAGGGGGTACAGCGCATGAACACTGAAGCTTTCTTT.

The chain recombines TRBV27 with TRBJ1-2, with D unclear. V shed 5 bases and J shed 2 bases, with 12 bases lying between them. Germline V gene lookup returns CDR1 MNHEY and CDR2 SMNVEV (reference sequence). The CDR3 spans 14 residues. The CDR3 sequence is CASSGLGGNYGYTF. The CDR3 bases are TGTGCCAGCAGTGGGCTGGGAGGGAACTATGGCTACACCTTC.

This clonotype was observed at least ten times. The chain recombines TRBV29-1 with TRBJ2-2, with D possibly being TRBD1 or TRBD2 (5 bases each). Germline CDR1 SQVTM, CDR2 ANQGSEA. V lost 7 bases and J lost 4, with 10 bases in between. The CDR3 contains 12 residues. In DNA form, the CDR3 reads TGCAGCGCCGGGGCAGCCACCGGGGAGCTGTTTTTT. This sequence encodes CSAGAATGELFF.

This clonotype was counted a few times. The chain is built from TRBV29-1 and TRBJ1-3; D ambiguous. The CDR3 extends over 13 amino acids. Germline CDR1 is SQVTM and CDR2 is ANQGSEA. Trimming stripped 5 bases from V and 4 bases from J, with 12 bases between. In DNA form, the CDR3 reads TGCAGCGTTCGACTACTGCTCGGAAACACCATATATTTT. Translation gives CSVRLLLGNTIYF.

This chain connects TRBV20-1 to TRBJ2-4; 10 bases agree with TRBD2. Germline CDR1 and CDR2: DFQATT and SNEGSKA (reference sequence). There are 16 residues in the CDR3. Trimming cost V 2 bases and J 5 bases; bases outside gene matches: 9. The CDR3 bases are TGCAGTGCTAGAAGGACTAGCGGTCGTGGGGAAAACATTCAGTACTTC. Protein product: CSARRTSGRGENIQYF.

This clonotype appeared many times. The J gene is TRBJ2-4, the V gene TRBV15; perhaps TRBD1 as D (7 bases). CDR1 and CDR2 from the germline V gene are LNHNV and YYDKDF (reference sequence). The CDR3 is 18 amino acids. V was shortened by 0 bases and J by 2 bases, with 17 bases between the two germline ends. CDR3 in DNA: TGTGCCACCAGCAGAGACCTCAGGGGGGCTACGACCAAAAACATTCAGTACTTC. Translating it yields CATSRDLRGATTKNIQYF. Full variable domain (rest looked up from reference TRBV15 and TRBJ2-4): DAMVIQNPRYQVTQFGKPVTLSCSQTLNHNVMYWYQQKSSQAPKLLFHYYDKDFNNEADTPDNFQSRRPNTSFCFLDIRSPGLGDTAMYLCATSRDLRGATTKNIQYFGAGTRLSVL.

This clonotype was found many times. The V and J genes are TRBV12-3 or TRBV12-4 and TRBJ2-3; D is perhaps TRBD2 (6 bases). This CDR3 is 14 amino acids long. Trimming took 6 bases from V and 0 from J, leaving 10 bases between them. CDR3 DNA: TGTGCCAGCAGCCAGAGCGGGAGCACAGATACGCAGTATTTT. Translating it yields CASSQSGSTDTQYF.

The V and J genes are TRBV9 and TRBJ1-1, with 7 positions matching TRBD1. Trimming at V came to 0 bases and at J to 4 bases, leaving 12 bases not matched to a gene. The CDR3 length is 17 residues. Germline lookup yields CDR1 SGDLS and CDR2 YYNGEE. CDR3 loop: CASSVVPPTGYGTEAFF. CDR3 sequence (DNA): TGTGCCAGCAGCGTAGTACCCCCGACAGGGTATGGCACTGAAGCTTTCTTT.

The V call is TRBV7-3, the J call TRBJ2-3, with 7 bases identical to TRBD1. This CDR3 comprises 16 residues. The germline CDR1 and CDR2 sequences are SGHTA and FQGTGA. The ends lost 4 bases at V and 1 base at J; junction bases unmatched: 8. The chain's CDR3 is CASSYQGGVGTDTQYF. For the CDR3, the DNA is TGTGCCAGCAGCTACCAAGGGGGCGTAGGCACAGATACGCAGTATTTT.